The next 9 T cell receptor beta chains were all read from a single sample in a study of T cell responses to AZD1222 COVID-19 vaccine. Only in-frame clones appear in the TCRdb table, and some are missing; sequencing was by immunoSEQ multiplex PCR. The sample holds some 99,000 clones, approximately 91% seen once. Here the sequenced sample was peripheral blood, taken 28 days after the second AZD1222 dose. The receptor source for this set is an adult who received the AZD1222 COVID-19 vaccine.

This chain connects TRBV10-1 to TRBJ2-3; no clear D gene. Germline lookup yields CDR1 WNHNN and CDR2 SYGVQD (reference sequence). There are 17 residues in the CDR3. V lost 3 bases, J lost 4 bases, and 20 bases lay in between. The CDR3 sequence is CASSEFVSTRFSDTQYF. Here the CDR3 DNA reads TGCGCCAGCAGTGAATTCGTCTCCACGCGGTTCTCAGATACGCAGTATTTT.

The chain combines TRBV29-1 with TRBJ1-2, with TRBD1 identical over 7 bases. The CDR3 runs 14 residues. The junction had 15 bases not matched to a gene; V was cut back by 6 bases and J by 8 bases. The V gene's germline CDR1 is SQVTM and CDR2 ANQGSEA. The DNA of the CDR3 is TGCAGCGTGGTTGTTGACAGGGTGGGAGGAGGCTACACCTTC. The encoded protein is CSVVVDRVGGGYTF. Looking up the rest from reference TRBV29-1 and TRBJ1-2 gives the full variable domain: SAVISQKPSRDICQRGTSLTIQCQVDSQVTMMFWYRQQPGQSLTLIATANQGSEATYESGFVIDKFPISRPNLTFSTLTVSNMSPEDSSIYLCSVVVDRVGGGYTFGSGTRLTVV.

The rearrangement uses TRBV27 and TRBJ1-6; D gene ambiguous. The CDR3 totals 12 residues. The ends were cut back, 0 bases at V and 7 bases at J, with 1 base in the middle. The germline gives CDR1 MNHEY, CDR2 SMNVEV (reference sequence). DNA of the CDR3: TGTGCCAGCAGTTTATCGAATTCACCCCTCCACTTT. Translation: CASSLSNSPLHF.

The chain couples TRBV9 to TRBJ2-2; D is undetermined. CDR3 length: 15 amino acids. The V gene's germline CDR1 is SGDLS and CDR2 YYNGEE. V was cut by 2 bases and J by 4 bases, with 12 bases left in between. CDR3 in DNA: TGTGCCAGCAGCGTCACGACATGGGGCACCGGGGAGCTGTTTTTT. This codes for CASSVTTWGTGELFF.

The chain links TRBV29-1 to TRBJ2-7, with D perhaps TRBD2 (6 bases). V was clipped by 6 bases and J by 9 bases, with 15 bases between them. Germline lookup yields CDR1 SQVTM and CDR2 ANQGSEA. The CDR3 has 11 residues. CDR3 residues: CSVGTPRGQYF. The DNA of the CDR3 is TGCAGCGTGGGGACTCCCCGTGGGCAGTACTTC.

This chain connects TRBV7-9 to TRBJ1-5; 8 bases align to TRBD1. Germline-derived CDR1 and CDR2 are SEHNR and FQNEAQ (reference sequence). J was trimmed by 2 bases and V by 5 bases; bases with no gene match: 5. This CDR3 region has 15 residues. The CDR3 region is CASSPTGGGNQPQHF. The CDR3 nucleotides read TGTGCCAGCAGCCCTACAGGGGGTGGCAATCAGCCCCAGCATTTT. The full variable domain, completed using reference TRBV7-9 and TRBJ1-5, is DTGVSQNPRHKITKRGQNVTFRCDPISEHNRLYWYRQTLGQGPEFLTYFQNEAQLEKSRLLSDRFSAERPKGSFSTLEIQRTEQGDSAMYLCASSPTGGGNQPQHFGDGTRLSIL.

This chain joins TRBV11-2 and TRBJ2-3; D gene uncertain. Germline lookup yields CDR1 SGHAT and CDR2 FQNNGV. Trimming removed 3 bases at V and 4 bases at J, with 11 bases between. The CDR3 is 14 amino acids. The CDR3 is CASSFGDRPDTQYF. The CDR3, as DNA: TGTGCCAGCAGCTTTGGGGATAGGCCAGATACGCAGTATTTT.

The rearrangement uses TRBV7-2 and TRBJ1-5, with D perhaps matching TRBD1 (5 bases). The V end was cut by 3 bases, the J end by 5 bases, with 11 bases between. The CDR3 runs to 14 residues. Germline CDR1 is SGHTA and CDR2 is FQGNSA. CDR3 in amino acids: CASSFPGRDQPQHF. For the CDR3, the DNA is TGTGCCAGCAGCTTCCCAGGGAGGGATCAGCCCCAGCATTTT.

The chain carries TRBV6-5 and TRBJ2-5; D might be TRBD1 (6 bases). The germline V gene encodes CDR1 MNHEY and CDR2 SVGAGI. V was clipped by 5 bases and J by 6 bases, with 19 bases between them. This CDR3 is built from 15 residues. CDR3 amino acids: CASSQGLGRAQTQYF. The CDR3 DNA follows: TGTGCCAGCAGTCAGGGGTTGGGCAGGGCGCAGACCCAGTACTTC.